This T cell receptor beta chain was retrieved from a study of blood T cell repertoires in COVID-19. Assay used: immunoSEQ multiplex PCR; TCRdb lists only in-frame clones, some missing. Among approximately 190,000 clones listed, about 85% were seen once. Germline V gene sequence: CDR1 MNHEY, CDR2 SVGAGI. Trimming stripped 1 base from V and 8 bases from J, with 9 bases between. The CDR3 spans 14 residues. This receptor was taken from a man aged 55 to 70 with active or convalescent COVID-19. The sample comprised peripheral blood. V usage is TRBV6-5 and J usage is TRBJ1-6; D ambiguous. The CDR3 bases are TGTGCCAGCAGTTACTGGGAGGGTGATTCACCCCTCCACTTT. This encodes CASSYWEGDSPLHF.